Below, one T cell receptor beta chain is given with its context. The antigen this receptor binds is unknown. No much larger clone is present one base from it, and per-base qualities are unavailable. TCRbeta CDR3 regions were amplified from genomic DNA using the immunoSEQ Assay, a bias-controlled multiplex PCR. On the study's bioinformatics: Nucleated cell counts per sample were estimated from amplification of reference gene primers within the assay. Sequence reads were collapsed and filtered to measure the absolute abundance of every unique TCRbeta CDR3 rearrangement. For each sample, productive Simpson clonality was calculated as the square root of Simpson's diversity index over productive rearrangements. Not all clones reach the TCRdb copy of this immuneACCESS table, which keeps in-frame sequences only. Checked studies attribute under half of the gap to unresolved V genes and leave the rest unexplained. That table supplies the V and J calls and clone size; D and trimming were determined from the DNA. For this sample there are about 64,000 clones; 85% to 90% appear just once. The ten largest clones represent 3.2% of the sample.

Each collaborating institution followed its own protocols to collect whole blood in K2EDTA tubes. Collaborator samples were shipped for TCRbeta analysis as frozen whole blood, isolated PBMCs, or DNA extracted from either sample type. The data were taken from a study of blood T cell repertoires in COVID-19 (dated by TCRdb to 2018 to 2021). Study-level background: Samples covering the acute and convalescent phases of COVID-19 were provided by collaborators in the United States, Italy and Spain. The prospective study material was composed of cDNA or gDNA derived from T cells, B-cell-depleted T cells, or PBMCs. Deeply sampled blood TCRbeta repertoires from subjects exposed to, actively infected with, or recovered from COVID-19 were included in the dataset. The repertoires were released in a freely available public database intended as a resource for research on the immune response to SARS-CoV-2. Samples came from the ongoing ImmuneRACE study (first 160 participants) plus 1,254 subjects from 6 global collaborators. The sample metadata nearly always contained a de-identified subject ID, COVID-19 status, age in years and sex. Where available, HLA class I and class II types were taken from metadata supplied by the sample provider and were not determined by assay-based typing.

The full study reports these points: The quantity of clinical and demographic metadata differed by source and by participant and was supplied without curation.

V sheds 1 base and J sheds 0 bases, leaving 10 bases between their ends. The CDR3 spans 15 residues, from the cysteine through the phenylalanine. CDR3 DNA only is kept here, 45 bases in frame from base 1. The germline V gene encodes CDR1 LNHNV and CDR2 YYDKDF (reference sequence). This receptor was identified in a man aged 50-59 years with active COVID-19. The chain is made from TRBV15 and TRBJ2-7; the D gene remains uncertain. Sequencing input: peripheral blood. The DNA sequence is as follows: TGTGCCACCAGCAGAGGACTTCCCTTCTCCTACGAGCAGTACTTC. This sequence encodes CATSRGLPFSYEQYF.